One and the same sample provided the 12 T cell receptor beta chains below, sequenced in a study of blood T cell repertoires in COVID-19. Sequencing used immunoSEQ multiplex PCR; TCRdb keeps in-frame clones, though not all of them. The sample carries fewer than 300,000 clones, 80% to 95% recorded once. The sample consisted of PBMCs or T cells enriched from blood (not recorded which). All receptors derive from a woman aged 25 to 39 who had recovered from COVID-19.

This clone appeared a single time. The rearrangement links TRBV2 to TRBJ2-1, with D unclear. The V end lost 6 bases, the J end lost 6 bases, and 9 bases lay between the germline ends. The germline V gene has CDR1 SNHLY and CDR2 FYNNEI. The CDR3 runs 12 residues. CDR3 sequence: CASRESGNEQFF. CDR3 DNA sequence: TGTGCCAGCAGAGAGTCCGGCAATGAGCAGTTCTTC.

The CDR3 nucleotides are TGTGCCAGCTCACCCAGAGACAGACCTGTCACCTACGAGCAGTACTTC. This codes for CASSPRDRPVTYEQYF. The chain employs TRBV18 and TRBJ2-7; possible D gene TRBD1, 5 bases. V was shortened by 3 bases and J by 2 bases, with 17 bases between the two germline ends. In germline, CDR1 is KGHSH, CDR2 LQKENI. This CDR3 spans 16 amino acids. The full variable domain, completed using reference TRBV18 and TRBJ2-7, is NAGVMQNPRHLVRRRGQEARLRCSPMKGHSHVYWYRQLPEEGLKFMVYLQKENIIDESGMPKERFSAEFPKEGPSILRIQQVVRGDSAAYFCASSPRDRPVTYEQYFGPGTRLTVT.

The chain joins TRBV6-5 to TRBJ1-2; no clear D gene. Trimming cost V 2 bases and J 6 bases, with 10 bases left between them. Germline assignment: CDR1 MNHEY and CDR2 SVGAGI. The CDR3 is 13 residues long. CDR3 DNA: TGTGCCAGCAGTTACACGGAGGCGGATGGCTACACCTTC. It codes for CASSYTEADGYTF.

The chain links TRBV2 to TRBJ2-7, with D unresolved. In germline, CDR1 is SNHLY, CDR2 FYNNEI. This CDR3 has 15 residues. V was shortened by 1 base and J by 1 base, with 11 bases between the two germline ends. The CDR3 protein is CASSEVAGNSYEQYF. CDR3 DNA: TGTGCCAGCAGTGAAGTTGCAGGTAATTCCTACGAGCAGTACTTC.

The chain has TRBV5-4 and TRBJ2-7, with 7 bases identical to TRBD1. Germline trimming cut 5 bases from V and 2 bases from J; bases unmatched to any gene: 7. The CDR3 covers 14 residues. In germline, CDR1 is SGHNT, CDR2 YYREEE (reference sequence). The CDR3 DNA sequence: TGTGCCAGCAGTCCCGGGACAGAACCCTACGAGCAGTACTTC. Protein: CASSPGTEPYEQYF.

A single count supports this clone. The CDR3, as DNA: TGTGCCAGCAGTTTTTCGGGTGGACAGCCCCAGCATTTT. Its protein product is CASSFSGGQPQHF. The chain links TRBV27 to TRBJ1-5; D is ambiguous. The germline V gene has CDR1 MNHEY and CDR2 SMNVEV (reference sequence). The length of the CDR3 is 13 residues. V was shortened by 3 bases and J by 7 bases, with 10 bases between the two germline ends.

This chain connects TRBV7-2 to TRBJ2-5, with D hard to call. V was trimmed by 0 bases and J by 5 bases, leaving 10 bases between them. The germline V gene has CDR1 SGHTA and CDR2 FQGNSA. CDR3 length: 14 amino acids. The CDR3 protein is CASSLAGSWETQYF. The CDR3 region has the DNA TGTGCCAGCAGCTTAGCGGGTAGCTGGGAGACCCAGTACTTC. Together with reference TRBV7-2 and TRBJ2-5, the CDR3 gives the full variable domain: GAGVSQSPSNKVTEKGKDVELRCDPISGHTALYWYRQSLGQGLEFLIYFQGNSAPDKSGLPSDRFSAERTGGSVSTLTIQRTQQEDSAVYLCASSLAGSWETQYFGPGTRLLVL.

V and J are TRBV6-5 and TRBJ2-1; TRBD1 matches at 10 bases. Germline V CDR1 and CDR2: MNHEY, SVGAGI. The ends lost 6 bases at V and 6 bases at J; junction bases unmatched: 8. The CDR3 consists of 15 residues. In DNA form, the CDR3 reads TGTGCCAGCAGGTCCGGGACAGGGGTGGTCAATGAGCAGTTCTTC. Translating it yields CASRSGTGVVNEQFF.

This clone was picked up one time. The V call is TRBV14, the J call TRBJ2-3; TRBD1 matches at 8 bases. Germline loops: CDR1 SGHDN, CDR2 FVKESK. V lost 4 bases and J lost 8; bases outside the gene matches: 20. The CDR3 is 18 residues long. CDR3 protein: CASSRVSRDRQPLVTQYF. CDR3 nucleotides: TGTGCCAGCAGCCGAGTCAGCCGGGACAGGCAGCCCCTTGTTACGCAGTATTTT. The variable domain in full, completed from reference TRBV14 and TRBJ2-3, reads EAGVTQFPSHSVIEKGQTVTLRCDPISGHDNLYWYRRVMGKEIKFLLHFVKESKQDESGMPNNRFLAERTGGTYSTLKVQPAELEDSGVYFCASSRVSRDRQPLVTQYFGPGTRLTVL.

The rearrangement links TRBV11-1 to TRBJ2-7; 8 positions agree with TRBD1. The ends lost 5 bases at V and 5 bases at J; junction bases unmatched: 2. CDR1 is SGHAT, CDR2 FQDESV, per germline (reference sequence). This CDR3 region has 12 residues. The CDR3 spells CASSPGGHEQYF. In DNA form, the CDR3 reads TGTGCCAGCAGCCCAGGGGGCCACGAGCAGTACTTC.

The DNA of the CDR3 is TGTGCCAGTAGGGCCAGGGACAGTCCGAATCTCTTCCCCCTCCACTTT. This sequence encodes CASRARDSPNLFPLHF. The chain has TRBV19 and TRBJ1-6; TRBD1 aligns across 7 bases. The germline CDR1 and CDR2 sequences are LNHDA and SQIVND (reference sequence). The ends lost 6 bases at V and 13 bases at J; junction bases unmatched: 18. This CDR3 spans 16 amino acids. The full variable domain, completed using reference TRBV19 and TRBJ1-6, is DGGITQSPKYLFRKEGQNVTLSCEQNLNHDAMYWYRQDPGQGLRLIYYSQIVNDFQKGDIAEGYSVSREKKESFPLTVTSAQKNPTAFYLCASRARDSPNLFPLHFGNGTRLTVT.

The rearrangement uses TRBV28 and TRBJ1-5; 9 bases are a match to TRBD1. Germline V gene data show CDR1 as MDHEN and CDR2 as SYDVKM. The CDR3 totals 14 residues. The V and J ends lost 2 bases and 7 bases, in that order; junction bases with no gene match: 3. The CDR3 DNA is TGTGCCAGCAGTTTAGACAGGGGGAGCCAGCCCCAGCATTTT. It is translated as CASSLDRGSQPQHF.